The clone carrying this T cell receptor beta chain was recorded only once. The sample comes from a study of blood T cell repertoires in COVID-19. Study background: Researchers got acute and convalescent COVID-19 samples from the United States, Italy and Spain. In each case, the material was cDNA or gDNA derived from T cells, B-cell-depleted T cells, or PBMCs.

The data were produced by immunoSEQ multiplex PCR, yet TCRdb's version contains in-frame clones alone and is incomplete. This sample has roughly 160,000 clones, with 86% found just once. The CDR3 runs to 14 residues. CDR1 is SGHTS and CDR2 is YDEGEE in the germline V gene. The V end lost 4 bases, the J end lost 1 base, and 9 bases lay between the germline ends. The TCR was taken from a man in his sixties with acute or convalescent COVID-19. The rearrangement joins TRBV5-8 to TRBJ1-3; maybe TRBD1 (6 bases). The sequenced material came from peripheral blood. CDR3 in amino acids: CASSGRGSGNTIYF. CDR3 DNA: TGTGCCAGCAGCGGGAGGGGGTCTGGAAACACCATATATTTT.